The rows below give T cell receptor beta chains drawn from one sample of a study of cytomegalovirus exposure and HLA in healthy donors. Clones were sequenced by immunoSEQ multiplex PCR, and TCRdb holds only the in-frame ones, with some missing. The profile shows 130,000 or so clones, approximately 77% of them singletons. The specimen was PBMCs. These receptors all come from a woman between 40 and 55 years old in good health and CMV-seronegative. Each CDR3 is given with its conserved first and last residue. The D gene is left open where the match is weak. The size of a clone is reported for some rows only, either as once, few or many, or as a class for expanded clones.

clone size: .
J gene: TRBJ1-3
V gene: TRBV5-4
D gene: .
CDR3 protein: CASSYLGGFSGNTIYF
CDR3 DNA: TGTGCCAGCAGCTACCTGGGGGGGTTCTCTGGAAACACCATATATTTT

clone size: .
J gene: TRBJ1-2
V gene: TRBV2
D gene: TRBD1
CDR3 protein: CASSLDQGAKGYTF
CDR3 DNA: TGTGCCAGCAGCCTCGATCAGGGGGCGAAAGGCTACACCTTC

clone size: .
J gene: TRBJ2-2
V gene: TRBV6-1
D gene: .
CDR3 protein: CASSEAAGWFPEELFF
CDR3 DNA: TGTGCCAGCAGTGAAGCGGCGGGGTGGTTCCCCGAGGAGCTGTTTTTT

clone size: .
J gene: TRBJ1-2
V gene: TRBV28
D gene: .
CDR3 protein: CASKTDLYGYTF
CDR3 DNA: TGTGCCAGCAAGACAGACCTCTATGGCTACACCTTC

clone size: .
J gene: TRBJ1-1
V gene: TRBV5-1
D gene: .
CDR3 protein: CASMVAGPNTEAFF
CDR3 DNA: TGCGCCAGCATGGTGGCAGGCCCGAACACTGAAGCTTTCTTT

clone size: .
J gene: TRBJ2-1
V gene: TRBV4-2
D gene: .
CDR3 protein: CASGLGGSSYNEQFF
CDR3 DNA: TGTGCCAGCGGGCTCGGAGGGAGCTCCTACAATGAGCAGTTCTTC

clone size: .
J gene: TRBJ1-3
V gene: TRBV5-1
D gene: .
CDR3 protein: CASSLALVREGNTIYF
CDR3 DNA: TGCGCCAGCAGCTTGGCCCTAGTACGAGAAGGAAACACCATATATTTT

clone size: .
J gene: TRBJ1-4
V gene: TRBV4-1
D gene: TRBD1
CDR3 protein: CASSQGDRGNEKLFF
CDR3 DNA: TGCGCCAGCAGCCAAGGGGACAGGGGAAATGAAAAACTGTTTTTT

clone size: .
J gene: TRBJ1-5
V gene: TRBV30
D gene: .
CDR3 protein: CAWSEGNQPQHF
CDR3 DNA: TGTGCCTGGAGTGAGGGGAATCAGCCCCAGCATTTT

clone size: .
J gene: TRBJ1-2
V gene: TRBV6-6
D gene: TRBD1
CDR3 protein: CASRDRGRFGYTF
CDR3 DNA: TGTGCCAGCAGGGACAGGGGGCGGTTTGGCTACACCTTC

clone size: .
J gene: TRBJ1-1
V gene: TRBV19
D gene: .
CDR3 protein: CASSATLPTEAFF
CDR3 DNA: TGTGCCAGTAGTGCTACCCTCCCCACTGAAGCTTTCTTT

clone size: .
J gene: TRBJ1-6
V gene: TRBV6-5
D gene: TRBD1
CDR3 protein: CASSGTGWNSPLHF
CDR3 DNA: TGTGCCAGCAGTGGGACAGGGTGGAATTCACCCCTCCACTTT

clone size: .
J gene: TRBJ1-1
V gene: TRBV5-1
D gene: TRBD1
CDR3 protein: CASSPGGNTEAFF
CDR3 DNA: TGCGCCAGCAGCCCAGGGGGGAACACTGAAGCTTTCTTT

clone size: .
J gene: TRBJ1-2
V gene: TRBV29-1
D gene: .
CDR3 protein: CSVEPDGYTF
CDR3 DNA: TGCAGCGTTGAACCAGATGGCTACACCTTC

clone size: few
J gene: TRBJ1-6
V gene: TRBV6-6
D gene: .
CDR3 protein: CASSSAQGNSPLHF
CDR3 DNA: TGTGCCAGCAGTTCGGCGCAGGGAAATTCACCCCTCCACTTT

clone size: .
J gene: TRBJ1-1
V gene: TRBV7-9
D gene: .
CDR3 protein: CASSGGVRAFF
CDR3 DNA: TGTGCCAGCAGCGGAGGGGTACGAGCTTTCTTT

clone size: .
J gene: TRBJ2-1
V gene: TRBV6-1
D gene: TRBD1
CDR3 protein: CASRDGQGRDEQFF
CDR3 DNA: TGTGCCAGCAGGGACGGACAGGGAAGGGATGAGCAGTTCTTC

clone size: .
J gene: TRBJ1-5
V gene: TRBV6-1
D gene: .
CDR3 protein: CASSEVGGRDQPQHF
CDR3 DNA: TGTGCCAGCAGCGAAGTGGGGGGGCGGGATCAGCCCCAGCATTTT

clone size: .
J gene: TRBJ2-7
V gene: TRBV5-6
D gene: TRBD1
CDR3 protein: CASSRDRGEQYF
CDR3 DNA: TGTGCCAGCAGCCGGGACAGGGGCGAGCAGTACTTC

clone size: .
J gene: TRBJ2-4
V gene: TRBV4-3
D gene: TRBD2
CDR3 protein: CASSQMTSGGNIQYF
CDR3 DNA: TGCGCCAGCAGCCAAATGACTAGCGGGGGAAACATTCAGTACTTC

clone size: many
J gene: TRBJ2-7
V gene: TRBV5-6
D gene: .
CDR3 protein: CASMKAASYEQYF
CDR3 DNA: TGTGCCAGCATGAAAGCTGCCTCCTACGAGCAGTACTTC

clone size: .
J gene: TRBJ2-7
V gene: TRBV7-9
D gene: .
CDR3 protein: CASSLVRGREQYF
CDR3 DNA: TGTGCCAGCAGCTTAGTGCGGGGCCGTGAGCAGTACTTC

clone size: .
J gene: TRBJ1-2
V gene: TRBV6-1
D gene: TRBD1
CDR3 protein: CASSDFRLGTGAIYGYTF
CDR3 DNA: TGTGCCAGCAGTGATTTTCGACTCGGGACAGGGGCAATCTATGGCTACACCTTC

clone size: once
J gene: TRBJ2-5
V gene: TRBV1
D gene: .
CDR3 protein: CTSSQDGGGVSETQYF
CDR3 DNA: TGCACCAGCAGCCAAGACGGCGGGGGGGTATCAGAGACCCAGTACTTC

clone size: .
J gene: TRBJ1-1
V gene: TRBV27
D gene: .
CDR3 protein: CASSLSSGRTEAFF
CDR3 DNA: TGTGCCAGCAGCTTGAGTTCAGGGAGGACTGAAGCTTTCTTT

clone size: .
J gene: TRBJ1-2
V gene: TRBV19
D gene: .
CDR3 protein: CASSIPAGVSYTF
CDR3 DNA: TGTGCCAGTAGTATTCCGGCAGGGGTCAGCTACACCTTC

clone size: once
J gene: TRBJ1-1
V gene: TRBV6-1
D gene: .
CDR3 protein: CASNTPRDEAFF
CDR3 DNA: TGTGCCAGCAATACACCCAGGGATGAAGCTTTCTTT

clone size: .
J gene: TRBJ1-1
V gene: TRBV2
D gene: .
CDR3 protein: CATPRGQLNTEAFF
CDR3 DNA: TGTGCCACCCCACGCGGACAGTTGAACACTGAAGCTTTCTTT

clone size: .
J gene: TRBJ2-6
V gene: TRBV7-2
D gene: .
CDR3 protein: CASSLDGGRASGANVLTF
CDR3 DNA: TGTGCCAGCAGCTTAGATGGAGGCCGGGCTTCTGGGGCCAACGTCCTGACTTTC

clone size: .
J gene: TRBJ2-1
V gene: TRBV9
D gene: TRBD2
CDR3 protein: CASSVASGGYNEQFF
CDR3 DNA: TGTGCCAGCAGCGTAGCTAGCGGGGGATACAATGAGCAGTTCTTC